Shown below are 12 T cell receptor beta chains from a single sample sequenced in a study of control samples from healthy donors and cancer patients. Profiling relied on immunoSEQ multiplex PCR, and the TCRdb table lists in-frame clones only, not all of them. The table shows about 140,000 clones, with approximately 86% occurring only once. The specimen was blood. The receptors derive from a woman aged 30 to 39 in good health.

Comment on this clone: The germline gene is not matched at one end of the junction; a read error may be the cause. This chain joins TRBV19 and TRBJ2-1; TRBD1 matches at 9 bases. This CDR3 is built from 13 residues. Germline-derived CDR1 and CDR2 are LNHDA and SQIVND (reference sequence). The DNA of the CDR3 is TGTGCCAGTAGTGTAGAGGACAGGGGCGAGCAGTTCTTC. It specifies CASSVEDRGEQFF.

The rearrangement uses TRBV3-1 (or the pseudogene TRBV3-2) and TRBJ2-3; maybe TRBD1 (6 bases). Germline V gene lookup returns CDR1 LGHDT and CDR2 YNNKEL (reference sequence). The V gene lost 4 bases and the J gene lost 0 bases, with 14 bases spanning the gap. This CDR3 comprises 16 residues. Here the CDR3 reads CASSPRQVISTDTQYF. As DNA, the CDR3 is TGTGCCAGCAGCCCCCGACAGGTTATCAGCACAGATACGCAGTATTTT.

This clone occurred a few times. The chain joins TRBV3-1 (or the pseudogene TRBV3-2) to TRBJ2-2; D might be TRBD2 (6 bases). The CDR3 consists of 16 residues. V was clipped by 1 base and J by 4 bases, with 13 bases between them. Germline V CDR1 and CDR2: LGHDT, YNNKEL (reference sequence). CDR3 nucleotide sequence: TGTGCCAGCAGCCAAGTCCGCGGGACCTCCACCGGGGAGCTGTTTTTT. It is translated as CASSQVRGTSTGELFF.

This clone was counted between two and nine times. The chain has TRBV10-3 and TRBJ1-3, with 8 bases lining up with TRBD1. The CDR3 consists of 13 residues. The V gene's germline CDR1 is ENHRY and CDR2 SYGVKD. Trimming removed 8 bases from V and 2 bases from J; junction bases left unmatched: 2. CDR3 nucleotide sequence: TGTGCCATCCGGACAGGGACTGGAAACACCATATATTTT. It is translated as CAIRTGTGNTIYF.

The CDR3 DNA follows: TGTGCCAGCAGTAGGGCGGCTTTCAGCGGCTACACCTTC. This gives the protein CASSRAAFSGYTF. This chain links TRBV7-9 with TRBJ1-2; no clear D gene. V was clipped by 6 bases and J by 8 bases, with 16 bases between them. CDR3 size: 13 residues. Germline-derived CDR1 and CDR2 are SEHNR and FQNEAQ (reference sequence).

This clone was observed once. The chain joins TRBV24-1 to TRBJ2-2, with TRBD1 identical over 9 bases. Germline V lookup: CDR1 KGHDR, CDR2 SFDVKD. The CDR3 has 13 residues. Trimming cost V 8 bases and J 5 bases; bases outside gene matches: 2. CDR3 nucleotides: TGTGCCACCATGGGACAGGGTACCGGGGAGCTGTTTTTT. Amino acid sequence: CATMGQGTGELFF.

This clone showed up just once. This chain links TRBV29-1 with TRBJ2-7; no definite D call. This CDR3 has 15 amino acids. CDR1 SQVTM and CDR2 ANQGSEA come from the germline V gene. V gave up 1 base and J gave up 0 bases, with 13 bases separating them. The CDR3 sequence: CSVEVRSQVSYEQYF. The CDR3 region has the DNA TGCAGCGTTGAAGTTCGTTCCCAGGTCTCCTACGAGCAGTACTTC.

This clone was detected once. The V gene is TRBV3-1 (or the pseudogene TRBV3-2), the J gene TRBJ2-3; D is unclear. Germline values: CDR1 LGHDT, CDR2 YNNKEL (reference sequence). This CDR3 is built from 15 residues. Trimming took off 2 bases at V and 3 bases at J, with 12 bases between the two ends. Here the CDR3 DNA reads TGTGCCAGCAGCCAATTTGCGGTTGGGACAGATACGCAGTATTTT. Encoded protein: CASSQFAVGTDTQYF.

V and J are TRBV6-5 and TRBJ2-5, with D tentatively TRBD1 or TRBD2 (5 bases each). This CDR3 has 14 residues. Germline assignment: CDR1 MNHEY and CDR2 SVGAGI. Trimming took off 6 bases at V and 4 bases at J, with 15 bases between the two ends. The CDR3 DNA reads TGTGCCAGCAGCCTCGGGGCCCGGGTAGAGACCCAGTACTTC. Translated, it gives CASSLGARVETQYF.

The CDR3 sequence: CASSFFSGLAAETQYF. DNA of the CDR3: TGTGCCAGCAGCTTCTTCTCTGGACTAGCGGCCGAGACCCAGTACTTC. V gene TRBV11-2 combines with J gene TRBJ2-5; 10 bases fit TRBD2. Germline CDR1 and CDR2: SGHAT and FQNNGV. After removal of 3 bases from V and 5 bases from J, the junction contained 9 bases not matched to a gene. The CDR3 totals 16 residues.

The chain couples TRBV28 to TRBJ2-7; a weak D match, TRBD2 (6 bases). The V end lost 7 bases, the J end lost 5 bases, and 15 bases lay between the germline ends. This CDR3 is 13 amino acids long. Germline assignment: CDR1 MDHEN and CDR2 SYDVKM. The CDR3 here is CASTIGGLDEQYF. The CDR3 coding sequence is TGTGCCAGCACCATCGGGGGTTTAGACGAGCAGTACTTC.

This clone is a singleton in its sample. The chain combines TRBV9 with TRBJ1-3; D unresolved. The CDR3 is made up of 15 amino acids. Germline V CDR1 and CDR2: SGDLS, YYNGEE. V was trimmed by 0 bases and J by 0 bases, leaving 7 bases between them. DNA for the CDR3: TGTGCCAGCAGCGTAGAGGGCAACTCTGGAAACACCATATATTTT. Its translation is CASSVEGNSGNTIYF.